This T cell receptor (beta chain) appears in the sequencing data of a study of patients and donors after allogeneic stem cell transplantation. Using its own MiXCR run on the RT-PCR reads, TCRdb lists one record per CDR3 protein. The profile shows over 400,000 distinct CDR3 sequences, 16% of them singletons. This clonotype was sampled from a human donor who was either an allogeneic HSCT recipient or a stem cell or donor lymphocyte infusion donor (not recorded which). It is not recorded whose cells these are; they may come from a transplant donor. What was sequenced was blood, either unsorted or a sorted T cell fraction (not recorded which).

CDR3 DNA: TGTGCCAGCAGCTCACTAGCGGGGATCTACGAGCAGTACTTC. Its translation: CASSSLAGIYEQYF. The J gene is TRBJ2-7, the V gene TRBV12-3 or TRBV12-4; 10 positions match TRBD2. V shed 6 bases and J 3 bases; nucleotides not matched to a gene: 5. The CDR3 has 14 amino acids.